This paragraph covers one T cell receptor (beta chain) sequence. This receptor's antigen is unknown. No qualities accompany the bases; no much larger clone lies one base away. The trial excluded patients who had a history of autoimmune disease or who were on systemic immunosuppression. Peripheral blood for TCR sequencing was drawn from every dose cohort at baseline, at cycle 4 day 1 and at cycle 7 day 1. Samples were obtained from an open-label, multicenter, first-in-human phase I dose-escalation trial of ivuxolimab. Adults with locally advanced or metastatic melanoma, renal cell, hepatocellular, or head and neck squamous cell carcinoma were enrolled in the trial. Before TCR sequencing, CD4+ T cells and CD8+ T cells were sorted from peripheral blood as separate populations. Genomic DNA was extracted from sorted cells for sequencing of the TCRbeta CDR3 region. The immunoSEQ Assay was used for sequencing of TCRbeta CDR3 regions. As stored in TCRdb, this immuneACCESS dataset retains in-frame rearrangements with V and J assigned. A fraction of the clones does not appear; measured against another copy, unresolved V genes explain less than half of the discrepancy, and the remainder lacks a known reason. The sample table contains 65,000 to 70,000 clones; only one count was recorded for around 83% of them. The ten largest make up about 0.42% of the sample.

The sample comes from a study of OX40 agonist ivuxolimab in advanced cancers. Regarding the research as a whole: Ivuxolimab, which targeted the costimulatory receptor OX40 (CD134), was an agonistic, fully human IgG2 monoclonal antibody. Intravenous ivuxolimab was administered to patients every 2 weeks at six dose levels: 0.01, 0.1, 0.3, 1.5, 3 and 10 mg/kg. Of the approximately 50 patients in dose escalation, about 20 had hepatocellular carcinoma, approximately 15 had melanoma, 9 had renal cell carcinoma and 9 had head and neck cancer. In the dose-escalation cohort, about four fifths of patients were male, and the mean age was roughly 60 years with a range of roughly 23 to 79. Prior anti-PD-1, anti-PD-L1 or anti-CTLA-4 therapy was permitted, and checkpoint inhibitors had been received by less than 45% of dose-escalation patients. Partial responses were achieved by three dose-escalation patients, of whom one had hepatocellular carcinoma and two had cutaneous melanoma. Peripheral TCRbeta sequencing aimed to test whether ivuxolimab altered TCR sequence diversity and caused clonal T-cell expansion. The paper describes the monotherapy dose-escalation part (N = 52 patients) of the phase I trial of ivuxolimab. Study-wide findings and limitations: The antigen specificity of the peripheral T cells that underwent clonal expansion was not determined. Low levels of normalized T-cell clonal expansion were also seen in some patients who did not respond. At doses from 0.1 to 3.0 mg/kg, clonal expansion was seen in both CD4+ and CD8+ blood T cells between baseline and week 6. After ivuxolimab, expanded clones were on average more numerous among CD8+ T cells than among CD4+ T cells. In the 0.1-3.0 mg/kg groups, partial responders had among the lowest normalized peripheral clonal expansion, particularly in CD8+ T cells.

A distance of 19 bases separates the germline ends of V and J, which lose 0 bases and 1 base respectively. CDR1 and CDR2 are read off the germline V gene as SGHRS and YFSETQ. Including the terminal cysteine and phenylalanine, the CDR3 comprises 18 residues. The DNA shown is the 54-base CDR3, in frame from base 1. The chain was built from TRBV5-1 and TRBJ1-1; no D gene is confidently identified. The starting material was CD4+ or CD8+ T cells sorted from blood, obtained in a trial of the OX40 agonist ivuxolimab. This clonotype was sampled from an adult with an advanced solid tumor such as melanoma, head and neck, liver or kidney cancer. The CDR3 corresponds to CASSLGIFLVRQNTEAFF. The nucleotide sequence reads as follows: TGCGCCAGCAGCTTGGGAATTTTTCTGGTTCGTCAGAACACTGAAGCTTTCTTT.